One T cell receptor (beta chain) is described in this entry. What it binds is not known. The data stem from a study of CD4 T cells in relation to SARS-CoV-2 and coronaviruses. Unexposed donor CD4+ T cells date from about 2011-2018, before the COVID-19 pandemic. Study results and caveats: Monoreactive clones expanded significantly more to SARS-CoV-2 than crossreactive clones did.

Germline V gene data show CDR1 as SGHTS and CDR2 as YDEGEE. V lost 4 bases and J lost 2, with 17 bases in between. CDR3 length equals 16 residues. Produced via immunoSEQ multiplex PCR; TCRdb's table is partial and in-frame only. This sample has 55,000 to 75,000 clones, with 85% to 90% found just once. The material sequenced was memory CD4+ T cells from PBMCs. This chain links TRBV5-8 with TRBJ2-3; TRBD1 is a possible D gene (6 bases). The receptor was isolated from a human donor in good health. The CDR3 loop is CASSPHRAASTDTQYF. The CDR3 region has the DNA TGTGCCAGCAGCCCCCACAGGGCGGCTTCCACAGATACGCAGTATTTT. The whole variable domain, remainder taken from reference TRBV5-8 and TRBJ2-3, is EAGVTQSPTHLIKTRGQQATLRCSPISGHTSVYWYQQALGLGLQFLLWYDEGEERNRGNFPPRFSGRQFPNYSSELNVNALELEDSALYLCASSPHRAASTDTQYFGPGTRLTVL.